These T cell receptor beta chains were read from a single sample in a study of T cell changes during pregnancy in multiple sclerosis. Sequenced by immunoSEQ multiplex PCR; TCRdb stores in-frame clones only, minus some. The sample contains 130,000 or so clones, roughly 92% of which appear only once. Sequencing used peripheral blood, obtained before pregnancy. The source of these receptors is a female donor with multiple sclerosis, enrolled in a pregnancy study. Both conserved end residues are part of each CDR3. The order of the fields is J gene, D gene, V gene, CDR3 DNA, CDR3 protein. The D gene is left open where the match is weak.

>TRBJ2-1|.|TRBV5-6
TGTGCCAGCAGCTTGGAACGGCGGGGAATCAATGAGCAGTTCTTC
CASSLERRGINEQFF
>TRBJ2-1|TRBD2|TRBV9
TGTGCCAGCAGCGTTGCTAGCGGGTCGAACAATGAGCAGTTCTTC
CASSVASGSNNEQFF
>TRBJ2-3|TRBD1|TRBV5-1
TGCGCCAGCAGCATTAAAATAGGGGACAGGGCAGATACGCAGTATTTT
CASSIKIGDRADTQYF
>TRBJ2-1|TRBD2|TRBV5-1
TGCGCCAGCAGCCGGAGACTAGCGGGAGTACGGGACAATGAGCAGTTCTTC
CASSRRLAGVRDNEQFF
>TRBJ1-1|.|TRBV6-1
TGTGCCAGCAGTGAAGCGACGGGGATGGGGACTGAAGCTTTCTTT
CASSEATGMGTEAFF
>TRBJ2-5|.|TRBV7-2
TGTGCCAGCAGCTTACAGCGAGGCGTAATGGAGACCCAGTACTTC
CASSLQRGVMETQYF
>TRBJ2-3|TRBD2|TRBV11-3
TGTGCCAGCAGCTTAACCCCGCTAGCGGCCGTGCAGTATTTT
CASSLTPLAAVQYF
>TRBJ2-5|.|TRBV5-4
TGTGCCAGCAGCCCATTTAATAATATAGCAGCCCCCCAGGAGACCCAGTACTTC
CASSPFNNIAAPQETQYF
>TRBJ2-2|.|TRBV2
TGTGCCAGCAGTGACGGCGGGATAACCGGGGAGCTGTTTTTT
CASSDGGITGELFF
>TRBJ2-7|.|TRBV6-6
TGTGCCAGCAGTCCTACCCTTACTAGTTCTTCCCACGAGCAGTACTTC
CASSPTLTSSSHEQYF
>TRBJ2-1|TRBD2|TRBV19
TGTGCCAGTAGTATAGATCGCTTTCGGGGGGGTGGTGAGCAGTTCTTC
CASSIDRFRGGGEQFF